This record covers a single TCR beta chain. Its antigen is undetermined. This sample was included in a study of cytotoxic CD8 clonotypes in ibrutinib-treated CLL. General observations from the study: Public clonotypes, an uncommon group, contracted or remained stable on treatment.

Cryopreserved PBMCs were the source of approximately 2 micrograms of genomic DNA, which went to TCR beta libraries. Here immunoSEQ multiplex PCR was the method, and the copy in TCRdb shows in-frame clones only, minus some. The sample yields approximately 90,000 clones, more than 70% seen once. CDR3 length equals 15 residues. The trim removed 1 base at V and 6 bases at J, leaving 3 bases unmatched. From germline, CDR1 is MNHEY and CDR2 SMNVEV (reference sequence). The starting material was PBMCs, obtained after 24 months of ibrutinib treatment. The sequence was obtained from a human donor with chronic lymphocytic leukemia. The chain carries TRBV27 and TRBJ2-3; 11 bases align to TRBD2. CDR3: CASSLLLAGADTQYF. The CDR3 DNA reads TGTGCCAGCAGTTTATTACTAGCGGGAGCCGATACGCAGTATTTT.